This TCR beta chain is from a study of T cells after yellow fever vaccination. TCRdb independently ran MiXCR on the 5' RACE reads; one entry per CDR3 protein. The profile covers some 240,000 distinct CDR3 sequences, with about 3.5% appearing a single time and under 20% taken by the ten largest. Study conclusions and caveats: Reappearing after the booster were most of the clones from primary vaccination (less than 97% CD4, approximately 86% CD8). Clonotype sharing between CD4 and CD8 compartments was small. Weaker, the secondary response peaked sooner, at day 5 versus 15.

This clonotype appeared a few times. Its target is not known. The CDR3 consists of 13 residues. The germline gives CDR1 MNHEY, CDR2 SVGAGI. V gave up 5 bases and J gave up 5 bases, with 9 bases separating them. Source: PBMCs, taken 15 days after the yellow fever booster vaccination. The chain joins TRBV6-5 to TRBJ2-2; unclear D gene. The receptor comes from a young man who received the YFV17D yellow fever vaccine. CDR3 DNA sequence: TGTGCCAGCAGTCCCGAGATAACCGGGGAGCTGTTTTTT. This encodes CASSPEITGELFF.